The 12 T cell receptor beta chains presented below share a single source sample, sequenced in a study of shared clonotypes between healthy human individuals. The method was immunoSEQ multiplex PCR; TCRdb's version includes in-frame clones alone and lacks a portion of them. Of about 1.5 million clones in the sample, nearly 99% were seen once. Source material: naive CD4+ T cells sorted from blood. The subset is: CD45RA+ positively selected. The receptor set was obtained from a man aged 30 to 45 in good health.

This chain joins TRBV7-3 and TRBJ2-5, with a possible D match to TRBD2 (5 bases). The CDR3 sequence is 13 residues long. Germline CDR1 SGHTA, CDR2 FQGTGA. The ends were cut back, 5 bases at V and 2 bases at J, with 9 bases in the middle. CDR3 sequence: CASSLAPQETQYF. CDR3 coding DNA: TGTGCCAGCAGCCTAGCACCTCAAGAGACCCAGTACTTC. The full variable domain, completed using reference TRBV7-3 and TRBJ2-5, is GAGVSQTPSNKVTEKGKYVELRCDPISGHTALYWYRQSLGQGPEFLIYFQGTGAADDSGLPNDRFFAVRPEGSVSTLKIQRTERGDSAVYLCASSLAPQETQYFGPGTRLLVL.

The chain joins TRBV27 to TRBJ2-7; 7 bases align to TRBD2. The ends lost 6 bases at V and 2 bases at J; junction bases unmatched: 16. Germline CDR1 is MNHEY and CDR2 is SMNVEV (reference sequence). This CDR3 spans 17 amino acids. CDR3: CASSKNTPGLKTYEQYF. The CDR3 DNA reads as TGTGCCAGCAGCAAAAACACGCCGGGACTAAAAACCTACGAGCAGTACTTC.

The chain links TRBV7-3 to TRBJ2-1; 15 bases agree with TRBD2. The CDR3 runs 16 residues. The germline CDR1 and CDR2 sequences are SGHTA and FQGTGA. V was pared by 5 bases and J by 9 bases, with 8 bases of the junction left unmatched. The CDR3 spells CASSRTSGRASGEQFF. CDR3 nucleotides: TGTGCCAGCAGCCGGACTAGCGGGAGGGCCTCAGGTGAGCAGTTCTTC.

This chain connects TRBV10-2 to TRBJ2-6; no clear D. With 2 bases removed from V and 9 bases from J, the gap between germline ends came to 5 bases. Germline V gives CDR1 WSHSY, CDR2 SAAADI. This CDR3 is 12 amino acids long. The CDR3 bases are TGCGCCAGCAGTGAGACCCGCAACGTCCTGACTTTC. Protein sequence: CASSETRNVLTF.

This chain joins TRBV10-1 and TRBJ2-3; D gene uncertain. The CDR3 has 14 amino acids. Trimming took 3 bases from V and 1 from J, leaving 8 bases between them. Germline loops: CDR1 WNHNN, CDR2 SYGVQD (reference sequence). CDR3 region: CASSDTTGTDTQYF. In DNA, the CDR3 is TGCGCCAGCAGTGACACTACCGGCACAGATACGCAGTATTTT.

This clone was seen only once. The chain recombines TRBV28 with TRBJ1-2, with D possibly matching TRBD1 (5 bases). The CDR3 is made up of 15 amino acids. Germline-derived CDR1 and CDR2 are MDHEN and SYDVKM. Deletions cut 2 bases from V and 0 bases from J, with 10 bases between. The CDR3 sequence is CASSLRTHPNYGYTF. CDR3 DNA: TGTGCCAGCAGTTTACGGACACATCCTAACTATGGCTACACCTTC.

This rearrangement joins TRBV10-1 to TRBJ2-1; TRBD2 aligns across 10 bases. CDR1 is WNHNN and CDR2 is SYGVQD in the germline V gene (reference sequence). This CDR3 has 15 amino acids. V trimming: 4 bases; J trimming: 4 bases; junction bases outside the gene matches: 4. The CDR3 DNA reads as TGCGCCAGCAGTGGTACTAGCGGGGTATACAATGAGCAGTTCTTC. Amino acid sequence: CASSGTSGVYNEQFF.

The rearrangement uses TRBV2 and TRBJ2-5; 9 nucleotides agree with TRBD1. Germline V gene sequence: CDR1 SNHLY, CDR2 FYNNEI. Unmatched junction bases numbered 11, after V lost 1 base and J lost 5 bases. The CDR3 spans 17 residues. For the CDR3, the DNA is TGTGCCAGCAGTGAAGAGGGGACAGGGTGGGAAAGGGAGACCCAGTACTTC. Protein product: CASSEEGTGWERETQYF.

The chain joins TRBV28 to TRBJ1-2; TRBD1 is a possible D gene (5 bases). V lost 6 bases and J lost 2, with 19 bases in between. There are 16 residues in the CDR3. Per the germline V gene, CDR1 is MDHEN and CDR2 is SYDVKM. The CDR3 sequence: CASRDRRGDGNYGYTF. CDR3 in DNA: TGTGCCAGCAGGGACCGGAGGGGAGACGGCAACTATGGCTACACCTTC.

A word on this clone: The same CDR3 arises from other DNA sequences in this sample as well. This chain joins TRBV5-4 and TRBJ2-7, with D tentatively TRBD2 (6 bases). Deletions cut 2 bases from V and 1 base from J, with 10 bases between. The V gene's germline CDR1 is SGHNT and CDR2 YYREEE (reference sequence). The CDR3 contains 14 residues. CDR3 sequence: CASSFSGQSYEQYF. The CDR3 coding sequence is TGTGCCAGCAGCTTTAGCGGCCAGTCCTACGAGCAGTACTTC. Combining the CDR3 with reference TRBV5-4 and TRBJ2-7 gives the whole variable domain ETGVTQSPTHLIKTRGQQVTLRCSSQSGHNTVSWYQQALGQGPQFIFQYYREEENGRGNFPPRFSGLQFPNYSSELNVNALELDDSALYLCASSFSGQSYEQYFGPGTRLTVT.

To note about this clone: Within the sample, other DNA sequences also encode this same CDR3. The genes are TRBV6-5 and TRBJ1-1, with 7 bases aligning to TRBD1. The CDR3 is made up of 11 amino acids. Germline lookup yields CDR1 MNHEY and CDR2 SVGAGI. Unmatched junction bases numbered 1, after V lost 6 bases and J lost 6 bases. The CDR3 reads CASRQGSEAFF. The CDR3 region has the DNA TGTGCCAGCAGACAGGGGTCTGAAGCTTTCTTT.

The CDR3 DNA is TGTGCCAGCAGCGTAACGGACGGACAGAATCAGCCCCAGCATTTT. Its translation: CASSVTDGQNQPQHF. This chain links TRBV9 with TRBJ1-5; D possibly corresponds to TRBD1 (6 bases). Trimming shortened V by 1 base and J by 4 bases, and 12 bases separated the two germline ends. Germline loops: CDR1 SGDLS, CDR2 YYNGEE. The CDR3 runs to 15 residues. The variable domain in full, completed from reference TRBV9 and TRBJ1-5, reads DSGVTQTPKHLITATGQRVTLRCSPRSGDLSVYWYQQSLDQGLQFLIQYYNGEERAKGNILERFSAQQFPDLHSELNLSSLELGDSALYFCASSVTDGQNQPQHFGDGTRLSIL.